The source of this T cell receptor beta chain is a study of graft-versus-host responses after intestinal transplantation. Study-wide context: Uniformly, recipients were administered anti-thymocyte globulin induction with subsequent tacrolimus and steroids for roughly three years.

About this clone: Its antigen is undetermined.

Study-wide results and limits: Analysis identified GvH clones in recipient marrow, with some appearing first in ileum or blood. There was an association between peak levels of circulating GvH clones and early post-transplant HvG declines. Where graft-donor T cell macrochimerism was present, patients had high graft-versus-host to host-versus-graft clonal ratios in allografts.

Only in-frame clones appear in the TCRdb table, and some are missing; sequencing was by immunoSEQ multiplex PCR. The sample holds about 90,000 clones; about nine tenths are singletons and the top ten take about 0.3%. The length of the CDR3 is 14 residues. V lost 8 bases and J 5 bases, leaving 15 bases between the germline ends. Germline CDR1 is MDHEN and CDR2 is SYDVKM. V gene TRBV28 combines with J gene TRBJ1-4, with D tentatively TRBD1 (5 bases). The starting material was unstimulated CD4+ T cells sorted from spleen or lymph node cells, obtained before intestinal transplant. The receptor comes from a human donor who received an intestinal transplant. The CDR3, as DNA: TGTGCCAGCCTAGATTGGGGGGGGAATGAAAAACTGTTTTTT. Translation gives CASLDWGGNEKLFF.